Included here is one T cell receptor beta chain sequence, with context. This sample is drawn from a study of T cell changes during pregnancy in multiple sclerosis. Method: immunoSEQ multiplex PCR; TCRdb's copy keeps in-frame clones and lacks some. The table includes roughly 69,000 clones, roughly 92% detected once. There are 16 residues in the CDR3. Germline CDR1 and CDR2: MDHEN and SYDVKM. Unmatched junction bases numbered 9, after V lost 5 bases and J lost 5 bases. This chain links TRBV28 with TRBJ1-6; TRBD1 matches at 7 bases. The receptor's source is a female donor with multiple sclerosis, enrolled in a pregnancy study. The sequencing used peripheral blood, collected in the second trimester of pregnancy. This CDR3 reads CASSLMPGQHNSPLHF. The CDR3 DNA sequence: TGTGCCAGCAGTCTAATGCCGGGACAGCATAATTCACCCCTCCACTTT.